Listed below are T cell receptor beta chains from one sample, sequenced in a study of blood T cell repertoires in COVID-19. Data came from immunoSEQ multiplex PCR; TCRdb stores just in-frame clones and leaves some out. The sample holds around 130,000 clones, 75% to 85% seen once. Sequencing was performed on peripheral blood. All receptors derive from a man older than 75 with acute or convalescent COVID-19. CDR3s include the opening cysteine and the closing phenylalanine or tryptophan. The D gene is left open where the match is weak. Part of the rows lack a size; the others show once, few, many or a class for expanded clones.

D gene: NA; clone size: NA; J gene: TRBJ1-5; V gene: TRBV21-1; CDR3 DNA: TGTGCCAGCAGCAAAAAGGGACAGGGGGTGAAGCCCCAGCATTTT; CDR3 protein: CASSKKGQGVKPQHF
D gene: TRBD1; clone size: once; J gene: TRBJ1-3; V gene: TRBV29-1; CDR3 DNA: TGCAGCGTTGCCACCGGGACAGGGGCTGGAAACACCATATATTTT; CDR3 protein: CSVATGTGAGNTIYF
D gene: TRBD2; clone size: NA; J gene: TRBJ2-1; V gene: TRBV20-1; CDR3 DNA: TGCAGTGCTAGTGTCGGACTAGCGGGGGGGCAGTTCTTC; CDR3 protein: CSASVGLAGGQFF
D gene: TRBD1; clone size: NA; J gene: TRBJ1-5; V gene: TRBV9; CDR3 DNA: TGTGCCAGCAGCGCCAGCGGACAGGGATGGCAGCCCCAGCATTTT; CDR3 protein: CASSASGQGWQPQHF
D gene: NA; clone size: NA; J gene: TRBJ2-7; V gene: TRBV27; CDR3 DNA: TGTGCCAGCAGTTTATTCTACACACAGGGACCCGTCTACGAGCAGTACTTC; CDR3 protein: CASSLFYTQGPVYEQYF
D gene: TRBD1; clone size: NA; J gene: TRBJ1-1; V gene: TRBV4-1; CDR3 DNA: TGCGCCAGCAGCCCGGACAGGGCGAACACTGAAGCTTTCTTT; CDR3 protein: CASSPDRANTEAFF
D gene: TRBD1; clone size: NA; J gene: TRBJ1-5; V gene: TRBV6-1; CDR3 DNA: TGTGCCAGCAGTGACCTATGGACAGGCAGTAGCAATCAGCCCCAGCATTTT; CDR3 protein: CASSDLWTGSSNQPQHF
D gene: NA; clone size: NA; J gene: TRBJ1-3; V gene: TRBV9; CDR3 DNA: TGTGCCAGCACCTCCTCGGAGAGACCTGGAAACACCATATATTTT; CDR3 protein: CASTSSERPGNTIYF
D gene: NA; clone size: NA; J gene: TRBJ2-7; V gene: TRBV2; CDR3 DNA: TGTGCCAGCGGACTATCCTACGAGCAGTACTTC; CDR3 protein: CASGLSYEQYF
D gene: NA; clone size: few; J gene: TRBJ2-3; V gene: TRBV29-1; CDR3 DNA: TGCAGCGTTGGCCCAGAAACGCAGTATTTT; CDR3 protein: CSVGPETQYF
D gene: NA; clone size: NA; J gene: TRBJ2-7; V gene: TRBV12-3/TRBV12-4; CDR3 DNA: TGTGCCAGCAGTTTAGGAGGGTGGGAGCAGTACTTC; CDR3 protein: CASSLGGWEQYF
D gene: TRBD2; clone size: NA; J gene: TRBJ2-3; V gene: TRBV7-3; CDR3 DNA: TGTGCCAGCAGCCAGCGGGGGGGCACAGATACGCAGTATTTT; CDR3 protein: CASSQRGGTDTQYF
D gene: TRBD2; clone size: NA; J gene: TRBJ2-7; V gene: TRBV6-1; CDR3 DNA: TGTGCCAGCAGTGACCGGGCGGGGGGGTACGAGCAGTACTTC; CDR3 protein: CASSDRAGGYEQYF
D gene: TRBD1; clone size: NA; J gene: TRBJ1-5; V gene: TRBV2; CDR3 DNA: TGTGCCAGCACTTCGACAGGGAACAATCAGCCCCAGCATTTT; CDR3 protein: CASTSTGNNQPQHF
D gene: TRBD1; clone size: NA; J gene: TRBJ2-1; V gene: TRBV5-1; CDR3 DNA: TGCGCCAGCAGCTTGGGGACAGGGTTGAACAATGAGCAGTTCTTC; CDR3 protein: CASSLGTGLNNEQFF